This TCR beta chain was observed in a study of identical twins. Whole-study results and caveats: Out-of-frame alpha sequences common to twins exhibited a surplus of low generation probability. Interpretation of the results relied on cross-sectional statistical analysis and not on following the same donors.

TCRdb re-derived calls from the 5' RACE reads in MiXCR, one entry per CDR3 protein. The table lists fewer than 550,000 distinct CDR3 sequences, roughly an eighth of them singletons, with approximately 0.98% in the top ten. This clonotype was detected many times. Its antigen remains unknown. With V trimmed by 6 bases and J by 0 bases, 2 bases remained unmatched. Germline V CDR1 and CDR2: SQVTM, ANQGSEA. This CDR3 has 13 residues. The same data also went into a second study, on yellow fever vaccine responses in identical twins. From that second work: Twins showed a vaccine T cell response that reportedly seemed partly convergent, partly personalized.

This rearrangement joins TRBV29-1 to TRBJ2-1, with TRBD2 matching 7 bases. Material for sequencing was CD4+ T cells sorted from blood. This TCR was sampled from a woman younger than 35 in good health. The CDR3 region is CSVAGNSYNEQFF. CDR3 in DNA: TGCAGCGTAGCGGGGAACTCCTACAATGAGCAGTTCTTC.